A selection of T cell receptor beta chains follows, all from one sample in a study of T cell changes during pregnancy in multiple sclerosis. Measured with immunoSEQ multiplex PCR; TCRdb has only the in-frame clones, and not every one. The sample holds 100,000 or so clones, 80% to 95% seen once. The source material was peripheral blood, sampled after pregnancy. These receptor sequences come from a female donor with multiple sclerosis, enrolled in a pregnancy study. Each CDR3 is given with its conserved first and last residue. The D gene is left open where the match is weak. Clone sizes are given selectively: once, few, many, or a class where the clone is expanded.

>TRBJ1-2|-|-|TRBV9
TGTGCCAGCAGCGTAGCGGAGGGCCCTCTCTATGGCTACACCTTC
CASSVAEGPLYGYTF
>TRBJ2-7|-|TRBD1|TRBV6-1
TGTGCCAGCAGGGATGGACAGGGCGGCGAGCAGTACTTC
CASRDGQGGEQYF
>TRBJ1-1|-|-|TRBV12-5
TGTGCTAGTGCCTTGGGTGGGGGGACTGAAGCTTTCTTT
CASALGGGTEAFF
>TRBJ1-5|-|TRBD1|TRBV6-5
TGTGCCAGCAGTTATTCCACAGGGGGGCCCCAGCATTTT
CASSYSTGGPQHF
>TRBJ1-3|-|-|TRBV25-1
TGTGCCAGCAGTGTCTCAGGGTCTGGAAACACCATATATTTT
CASSVSGSGNTIYF
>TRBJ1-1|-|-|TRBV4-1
TGCGCCAGCAGCCAAGCGACAGCCCCTATGAACACTGAAGCTTTCTTT
CASSQATAPMNTEAFF
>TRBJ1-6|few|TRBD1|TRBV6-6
TGTGCCAGCAGTGACAGGGATAATTCACCCCTCCACTTT
CASSDRDNSPLHF
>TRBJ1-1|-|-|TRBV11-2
TGTGCCAGCAGCCCCCGTGAAGCCTACACTGAAGCTTTCTTT
CASSPREAYTEAFF
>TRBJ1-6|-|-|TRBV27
TGTGCCAGCAGTTTATTGTCCCCAGGGGTCGGCCTGAATTCACCCCTCCACTTT
CASSLLSPGVGLNSPLHF
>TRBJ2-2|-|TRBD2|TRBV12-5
TGTGCTAGTGGGGACACTAGCGGGGGGAACTCGAACACCGGGGAGCTGTTTTTT
CASGDTSGGNSNTGELFF
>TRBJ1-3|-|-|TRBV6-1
TGTGCCAGCAGTGAATACCGTGCGAGCTCTGGAAACACCATATATTTT
CASSEYRASSGNTIYF
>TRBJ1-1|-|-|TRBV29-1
TGCAGCGGACGGGACACCCCTCGGACTGAAGCTTTCTTT
CSGRDTPRTEAFF
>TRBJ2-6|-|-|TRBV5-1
TGCGCCAGCAGCCATGTATCTCTTGCACAGGCCAACGTCCTGACTTTC
CASSHVSLAQANVLTF
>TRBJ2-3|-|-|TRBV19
TGTGCCAGTAGTTTTACTAGGATTCTGGGACTTGGTACGCAGTATTTT
CASSFTRILGLGTQYF
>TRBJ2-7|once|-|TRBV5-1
TGCGCCAGCAGCTTGACAGGGACCTACGAGCAGTACTTC
CASSLTGTYEQYF
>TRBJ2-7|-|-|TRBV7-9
TGTGCCAGCAGCTTGGGCGGGGACGGCTACGAGCAGTACTTC
CASSLGGDGYEQYF
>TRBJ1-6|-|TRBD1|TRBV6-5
TGTGCCAGCAGTTACGCCGGGACAGGCCATTCACCCCTCCACTTT
CASSYAGTGHSPLHF
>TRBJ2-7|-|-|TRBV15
TGTGCCACCAGCAGAGAGCCCCTAGACAGTTCCTACGAGCAGTACTTC
CATSREPLDSSYEQYF
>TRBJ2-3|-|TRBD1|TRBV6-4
TGTGCCAGCAGTGACTCGGCAGGGGGTATAGATACGCAGTATTTT
CASSDSAGGIDTQYF
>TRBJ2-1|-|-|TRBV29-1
TGCAGCGTTGAGCCGTCCATGGGTGGAGCAAATGAGCAGTTCTTC
CSVEPSMGGANEQFF
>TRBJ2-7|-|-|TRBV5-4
TGTGCCAGCAGCTATCGGACTCACATAGCGCCCCTCTACCTCTACGAGCAGTACTTC
CASSYRTHIAPLYLYEQYF
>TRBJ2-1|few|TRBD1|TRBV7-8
TGTGCCAGCCTCCTAAGGGGTGGACAGGGGAACAATGAGCAGTTCTTC
CASLLRGGQGNNEQFF
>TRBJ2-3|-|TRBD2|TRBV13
TGTGCCAGCAGCCCTGGACTAGCGGGGGCTCCGGGGGATACGCAGTATTTT
CASSPGLAGAPGDTQYF
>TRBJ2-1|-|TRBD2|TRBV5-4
TGTGCCAGCAGCGTACTGACCGGGACTAGCGGGGGGAGCTCCTACAATGAGCAGTTCTTC
CASSVLTGTSGGSSYNEQFF
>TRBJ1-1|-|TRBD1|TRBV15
TGTGCCACCAGCCAGGGGGCATTGAACACTGAAGCTTTCTTT
CATSQGALNTEAFF
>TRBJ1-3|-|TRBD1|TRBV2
TGTGCCAGCAGTCCCGGGACAGGGACTGGAAACACCATATATTTT
CASSPGTGTGNTIYF
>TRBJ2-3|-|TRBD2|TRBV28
TGTGCCAGCAGCCACGTAGCGGGGGAACGGGATACGCAGTATTTT
CASSHVAGERDTQYF
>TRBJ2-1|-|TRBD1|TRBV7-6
TGTGCCAGCAGCTTAGCTGGTCGGGACAGGGACAATGAGCAGTTCTTC
CASSLAGRDRDNEQFF
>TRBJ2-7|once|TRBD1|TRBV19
TGTGCCAGTAGTTTACAGGGGGCGGAGGACGAGCAGTACTTC
CASSLQGAEDEQYF
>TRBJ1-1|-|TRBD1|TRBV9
TGTGCCAGCAGCGTGGACAGGTACACTGAAGCTTTCTTT
CASSVDRYTEAFF
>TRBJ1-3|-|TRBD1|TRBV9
TGTGCCAGCAGCGCGACAGGGGGTGGAAACACCATATATTTT
CASSATGGGNTIYF
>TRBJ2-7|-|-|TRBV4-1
TGCGCCAGCAGCCCAATTTTGCGGGGCTACGAGCAGTACTTC
CASSPILRGYEQYF
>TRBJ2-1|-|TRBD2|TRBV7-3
TGTGCCAGCAGCTCGTCGGGGGGGGGTTTCGATGAGCAGTTCTTC
CASSSSGGGFDEQFF
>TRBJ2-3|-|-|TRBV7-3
TGTGCCAGCAGCTCCCCCCGGCGGGGCGGGTCCCCAGATACGCAGTATTTT
CASSSPRRGGSPDTQYF
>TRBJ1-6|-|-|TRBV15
TGTGCCACCAGCTCCTTAAATTCACCCCTCCACTTT
CATSSLNSPLHF
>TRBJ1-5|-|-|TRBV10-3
TGTGCCATCAGTGAGTTGGAGGATCAGCCCCAGCATTTT
CAISELEDQPQHF
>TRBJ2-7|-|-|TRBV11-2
TGTGCCAGCAGCTTAGCGTCGTACGAGCAGTACTTC
CASSLASYEQYF
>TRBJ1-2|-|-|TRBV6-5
TGTGCCAGCAGTTACACTTTTTCGCAGGGAGGGTATGGCTACACCTTC
CASSYTFSQGGYGYTF
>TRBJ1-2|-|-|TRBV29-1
TGCAGCCTCTCGCAAGTGCGGGGGTCTAGCTATGGCTACACCTTC
CSLSQVRGSSYGYTF
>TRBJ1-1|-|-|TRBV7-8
TGTGCCAGCAGCTTACAGACAATTATGAACACTGAAGCTTTCTTT
CASSLQTIMNTEAFF
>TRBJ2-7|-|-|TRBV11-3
TGTGCCAGCAGCTTAGCGGGGAGCTCCTACGAGCAGTACTTC
CASSLAGSSYEQYF
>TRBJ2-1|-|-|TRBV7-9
TGTGCCAGCAGCTTGCTGGTACGAGTTGCAGGAGAGCAGTTCTTC
CASSLLVRVAGEQFF
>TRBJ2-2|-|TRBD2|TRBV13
TGTGCCAGCAGCCCCCCGACTAGCGCCGGGGAGCTGTTTTTT
CASSPPTSAGELFF
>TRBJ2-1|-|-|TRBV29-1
TGCAGCGCGAGCCGGCTCGGGAGTCGAGTGTCCTACAATGAGCAGTTCTTC
CSASRLGSRVSYNEQFF
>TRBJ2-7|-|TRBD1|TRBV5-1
TGCGCCAGCAGCTGGGGACAGGGAGGGGGGGCCTACGAGCAGTACTTC
CASSWGQGGGAYEQYF
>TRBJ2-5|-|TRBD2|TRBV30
TGTGCCTGGAGTGCAGCGGGGGGCGAGACCCAGTACTTC
CAWSAAGGETQYF
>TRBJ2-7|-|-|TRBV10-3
TGTGCCATCAGCGACAGGACAGCTTACGAGCAGTACTTC
CAISDRTAYEQYF
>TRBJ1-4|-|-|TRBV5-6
TGTGCCAGCGGGTCCGCGTTGGCGCCCTCGGGTGAAAAACTGTTTTTT
CASGSALAPSGEKLFF
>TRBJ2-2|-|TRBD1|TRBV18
TGTGCCAGCTCACCAGGGACAGGGGGCTTTTCCGGGGAGCTGTTTTTT
CASSPGTGGFSGELFF
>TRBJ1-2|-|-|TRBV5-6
TGTGCCAGCAGCTTGGGTGAGGCCTATGGCTACACCTTC
CASSLGEAYGYTF
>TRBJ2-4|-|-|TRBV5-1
TGCGCCAGCAGCTTGGCCAGGGATGGCAAAAACATTCAGTACTTC
CASSLARDGKNIQYF
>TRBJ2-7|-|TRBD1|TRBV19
TGTGCCAGTAGGGCAGGGGGCCTTTACGAGCAGTACTTC
CASRAGGLYEQYF
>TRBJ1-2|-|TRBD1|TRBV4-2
TGTGCCAGCAGTCCGGGCGGACAGGCCAACTATGGCTACACCTTC
CASSPGGQANYGYTF